Below, one T cell receptor beta chain is given with its context. Its antigen is as yet unknown. The data originate from a study of cytomegalovirus exposure and HLA in healthy donors. Primers included in the PCR were 60 Vbeta and 13 Jbeta primers. TCRdb's copy holds only in-frame clones and misses some; the assay was immunoSEQ multiplex PCR. In the table there are 200,000 or so clones, roughly 77% of which are singletons. General observations from the study: A previous analysis found most TCR beta V segments productive roughly 87% or roughly 30% of the time. A later analysis found TCR association rates differed by HLA locus, highest for DRB1 and lowest for HLA-C.

The sequence derives from a male donor in good health and CMV-seropositive. The sequencing sample was made of PBMCs.

The DNA for the CDR3 is TGTGCCAGCAGCTTCCCCACTAGTTATACCGGGGAGCTGTTTTTT. It yields the protein CASSFPTSYTGELFF. V gene TRBV7-2 combines with J gene TRBJ2-2; weak D call: TRBD2 (5 bases). The V end lost 3 bases, the J end lost 5 bases, and 13 bases lay between the germline ends. This CDR3 is built from 15 residues. CDR1 is SGHTA, CDR2 FQGNSA, per germline.